These T cell receptor beta chains were read from a single sample in a study of shared clonotypes between healthy human individuals. TCRdb keeps only in-frame clones here, not all; method: immunoSEQ multiplex PCR. Of around 2.1 million clones in the sample, about 92% were seen once. Sequencing was performed on naive CD8+ T cells from PBMCs. The receptors here all came from a man in his late teens or twenties in good health. Some clones in this sample may be carry-over from other donors' samples. The CDR3 runs from the conserved cysteine through the conserved F or W. A D gene is named only where the DNA matches it firmly. For some rows the clone size is stated as once, few or many, or as a class when expanded; others skip it.

TRBV11-2,-,-,TRBJ2-7,TGTGCCAGCAGCTACGGGGACAGCCGGAGGGACTTC,CASSYGDSRRDF
TRBV10-2,once,TRBD2,TRBJ2-1,TGCGCCAGCAGTGAACTAGCGGGTGGGAATGAGCAGTTCTTC,CASSELAGGNEQFF
TRBV30,few,-,TRBJ1-1,TGTGCCTGGGGGCGTGGGGTCAGGACTGAAGCTTTCTTT,CAWGRGVRTEAFF
TRBV5-4,-,-,TRBJ2-1,TGTGCCAGCAGCTTGGGGACAGGACTAAACAATGAGCAGTTCTTC,CASSLGTGLNNEQFF
TRBV7-8,-,-,TRBJ2-5,TGTGCCAGCAGCTCCACAGGGTTTATTGAGACCCAGTACTTC,CASSSTGFIETQYF
TRBV19,-,-,TRBJ2-7,TGTGCCAGTAGACGGGTCGATACGGCCTACGAGCAGTACTTC,CASRRVDTAYEQYF
TRBV7-9,-,-,TRBJ1-2,TGTGCCAGCAGCTTAGCGGGGGGCGGTGATGGCTACACCTTC,CASSLAGGGDGYTF
TRBV4-1,-,-,TRBJ2-7,TGCGCCAGCAGCCAAGAGCCTGGGTTCTACGAGCAGTACTTC,CASSQEPGFYEQYF
TRBV9,-,TRBD2,TRBJ2-1,TGTGCCAGCAGCGCGAGTAGCGGGAGACGAAATGAGCAGTTCTTC,CASSASSGRRNEQFF
TRBV7-6,-,-,TRBJ2-7,TGTGCCAGCAGCCCCGCGGGACAGCTCTACGAGCAGTACTTC,CASSPAGQLYEQYF
TRBV5-6,-,-,TRBJ2-1,TGTGCCAGCAGCCTGGGGGGAGGCTCCATCTCCTACAATGAGCAGTTCTTC,CASSLGGGSISYNEQFF
TRBV25-1,-,-,TRBJ2-7,TGTGCCAGCAGTGAACGAGGGATGGAGCAGTACTTC,CASSERGMEQYF
TRBV11-2,-,-,TRBJ1-2,TGTGCCAGCAGCCTACAGGGACACTATGGCTACACCTTC,CASSLQGHYGYTF
TRBV7-6,-,TRBD2,TRBJ2-7,TGTGCCAGCAGCTCCGAGGCCCCCTGGGCGGGAGAGTCTTTTGGCTACGAGCAGTACTTC,CASSSEAPWAGESFGYEQYF
TRBV7-9,-,-,TRBJ2-1,TGTGCCAGCAGCTTCGGTCCGAATGAGCAGTTCTTC,CASSFGPNEQFF
TRBV28,-,-,TRBJ2-3,TGTGCCAGCAGTTTATCGACAGTCACAGATACGCAGTATTTT,CASSLSTVTDTQYF
TRBV10-2,once,-,TRBJ2-7,TGCGCCAGCAGTCTGGGTGACTACGAGCAGTACTTC,CASSLGDYEQYF
TRBV27,-,TRBD1,TRBJ2-7,TGTGCCAGCGGACCCAGGGGGCTCTATCTCGAGCAGTACTTC,CASGPRGLYLEQYF
TRBV5-1,once,-,TRBJ2-3,TGCGCCAGCAGCTTGGAAAGGGACCGCGTGGGCACAGATACGCAGTATTTT,CASSLERDRVGTDTQYF